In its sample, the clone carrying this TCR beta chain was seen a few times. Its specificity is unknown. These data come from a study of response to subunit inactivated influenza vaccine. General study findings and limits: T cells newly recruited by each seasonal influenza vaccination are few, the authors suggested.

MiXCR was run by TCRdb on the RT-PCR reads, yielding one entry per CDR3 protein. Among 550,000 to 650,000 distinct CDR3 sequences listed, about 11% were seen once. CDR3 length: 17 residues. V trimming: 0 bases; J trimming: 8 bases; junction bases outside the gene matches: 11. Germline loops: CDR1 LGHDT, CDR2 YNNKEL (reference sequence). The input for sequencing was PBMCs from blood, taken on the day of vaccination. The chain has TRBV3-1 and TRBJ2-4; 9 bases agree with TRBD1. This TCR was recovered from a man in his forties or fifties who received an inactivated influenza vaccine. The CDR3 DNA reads TGTGCCAGCAGCCAAGATTTTGTAGGACAGGGGTCGGACATTCAGTACTTC. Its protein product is CASSQDFVGQGSDIQYF.